This entry is about one TCR beta chain. Its antigen remains unidentified. Amplification of TCR beta CDR3 regions was performed using RNA transcripts as template. RT-PCR in the first round (using the HTBI primer set) targeted the TCR CDR3. From the multiplex PCR reads, TCRdb called clonotypes with MiXCR, one entry per CDR3 protein. Of roughly 840,000 distinct CDR3 sequences listed, over 35% are singletons. These data originate in a study of T cells in Graves' hyperthyroidism and ophthalmopathy. Whole-study findings and limits: In the analysis, a 13 V-J model separated ophthalmopathy from stable hyperthyroidism.

Germline CDR1 is LNHNV and CDR2 is YYDKDF (reference sequence). Trimming cost V 3 bases and J 8 bases, with 7 bases left between them. This CDR3 region has 12 residues. Sequencing input: blood. The TCR was taken from a man between 18 and 35 years old with Graves' hyperthyroidism. The chain joins TRBV15 to TRBJ2-2; D remains ambiguous. In DNA form, the CDR3 reads TGTGCCACCAGCAGCGGACGAGGGGAGCTGTTTTTT. The encoded protein is CATSSGRGELFF. The variable domain in full, with the rest retrieved from reference TRBV15 and TRBJ2-2, is DAMVIQNPRYQVTQFGKPVTLSCSQTLNHNVMYWYQQKSSQAPKLLFHYYDKDFNNEADTPDNFQSRRPNTSFCFLDIRSPGLGDTAMYLCATSSGRGELFFGEGSRLTVL.